The rows below give T cell receptor beta chains drawn from one sample of a study of cytomegalovirus exposure and HLA in healthy donors. Clones were sequenced by immunoSEQ multiplex PCR, and TCRdb holds only the in-frame ones, with some missing. The sample yields about 160,000 clones, roughly four fifths seen once. Sequencing input: PBMCs. The receptor source for this set is a man aged 40-49 years in good health and CMV-seronegative. CDR3s include the opening cysteine and the closing phenylalanine or tryptophan. The order of the fields is J gene, D gene, V gene, CDR3 length, clone size, CDR3 protein, CDR3 DNA. D genes are given only for firm matches. Size is stated for part of the rows, as once, few or many counts, or as a class when the clone is expanded.

TRBJ2-1 | TRBD2 | TRBV5-4 | 18 | - | CASSLAKSGAGVYNEQFF | TGTGCCAGCAGCTTGGCCAAGAGTGGAGCGGGAGTCTACAATGAGCAGTTCTTC
TRBJ2-5 | - | TRBV11-3 | 13 | - | CASSLGGPNVQYF | TGTGCCAGCAGCTTAGGGGGCCCCAACGTCCAGTACTTC
TRBJ2-2 | TRBD2 | TRBV5-1 | 15 | - | CASSSGLASTGELFF | TGCGCCAGCAGCTCCGGACTAGCGAGTACCGGGGAGCTGTTTTTT
TRBJ2-6 | - | TRBV9 | 15 | - | CASSAGVSGANGLTF | TGTGCCAGCAGCGCGGGTGTATCTGGGGCCAACGGCCTGACTTTC
TRBJ2-2 | - | TRBV21-1 | 14 | once | CASSKDRVTGELFF | TGTGCCAGCAGCAAAGACAGGGTCACCGGGGAGCTGTTTTTT
TRBJ2-4 | - | TRBV2 | 16 | - | CASSQDTSLAKNIQYF | TGTGCCAGCAGCCAGGACACATCGTTAGCCAAAAACATTCAGTACTTC
TRBJ1-2 | - | TRBV6-1 | 13 | - | CASSETANYGYTF | TGTGCCAGCAGTGAAACAGCTAACTATGGCTACACCTTC
TRBJ2-5 | TRBD2 | TRBV28 | 15 | - | CASSPSGRASETQYF | TGTGCCAGCAGTCCCAGCGGGAGGGCCTCAGAGACCCAGTACTTC
TRBJ1-2 | TRBD1 | TRBV2 | 11 | - | CASRDRVGYTF | TGTGCCTCCCGGGACAGGGTTGGCTACACCTTC
TRBJ2-3 | TRBD2 | TRBV7-9 | 16 | once | CSSSGLTSGRANTQYF | TGTTCCAGCAGCGGTCTTACTAGCGGGAGGGCTAATACGCAGTATTTT
TRBJ1-5 | TRBD1 | TRBV5-1 | 16 | - | CASSLLPGQGSQPQHF | TGCGCCAGCAGCTTGTTACCGGGACAGGGATCCCAGCCCCAGCATTTT
TRBJ2-1 | TRBD2 | TRBV5-1 | 16 | - | CASSLGGTSGQNEQFF | TGCGCCAGCAGCCTCGGGGGGACTAGCGGGCAAAATGAGCAGTTCTTC
TRBJ2-2 | TRBD2 | TRBV14 | 18 | - | CASSPWFGGGRSIGELFF | TGTGCCAGCAGCCCGTGGTTCGGTGGCGGGAGGTCAATCGGGGAGCTGTTTTTT
TRBJ2-5 | - | TRBV5-4 | 14 | - | CASSLVLYKETQYF | TGTGCCAGCAGCTTGGTACTGTATAAGGAGACCCAGTACTTC
TRBJ1-5 | - | TRBV21-1 | 15 | - | CASSAQGWGNQPQHF | TGTGCCAGCAGCGCACAGGGATGGGGCAATCAGCCCCAGCATTTT
TRBJ2-1 | TRBD1 | TRBV27 | 16 | - | CASSSPIIRGRNEQFF | TGTGCCAGCAGTTCACCAATTATAAGGGGGCGCAATGAGCAGTTCTTC
TRBJ2-1 | - | TRBV11-3 | 13 | once | CASSLNQYNEQFF | TGTGCCAGCAGCTTAAATCAATACAATGAGCAGTTCTTC
TRBJ2-7 | - | TRBV27 | 14 | - | CASTKGEGLYEQYF | TGTGCCAGCACCAAGGGGGAGGGCCTCTACGAGCAGTACTTC
TRBJ2-3 | TRBD1 | TRBV5-3 | 16 | once | CARSSVRGSGGDTQYF | TGTGCCAGAAGCTCCGTCAGGGGGAGTGGGGGAGATACGCAGTATTTT
TRBJ1-4 | - | TRBV9 | 14 | - | CASSRRAPNEKLFF | TGTGCCAGCAGCAGAAGAGCACCTAATGAAAAACTGTTTTTT
TRBJ2-3 | TRBD2 | TRBV5-1 | 16 | - | CASSLPAGGPTDTQYF | TGCGCCAGCAGCTTGCCAGCGGGAGGGCCTACAGATACGCAGTATTTT
TRBJ2-2 | - | TRBV7-8 | 16 | - | CASSLRSQANTGELFF | TGTGCCAGCAGCTTAAGAAGTCAGGCGAACACCGGGGAGCTGTTTTTT
TRBJ2-5 | - | TRBV5-1 | 11 | - | CASSSDKAQYF | TGCGCCAGCAGCTCCGACAAGGCTCAGTACTTC
TRBJ1-2 | - | TRBV7-9 | 14 | once | CASSSSTGYYGYTF | TGTGCCAGCAGCTCCTCGACGGGATACTATGGCTACACCTTC
TRBJ1-5 | - | TRBV6-5 | 15 | - | CASSRLTAGYQPQHF | TGTGCCAGCAGCCGATTGACAGCGGGTTATCAGCCCCAGCATTTT
TRBJ1-1 | TRBD1 | TRBV6-5 | 14 | - | CASSPQGVNTEAFF | TGTGCCAGCAGTCCACAGGGGGTGAACACTGAAGCTTTCTTT
TRBJ1-1 | - | TRBV6-6 | 16 | - | CASSGQTGGPSGEAFF | TGTGCCAGCAGTGGCCAGACAGGCGGCCCTTCGGGTGAAGCTTTCTTT
TRBJ1-5 | - | TRBV2 | 13 | - | CASRAGGGQPQHF | TGTGCCAGCAGGGCGGGGGGCGGTCAGCCCCAGCATTTT
TRBJ2-7 | TRBD2 | TRBV18 | 14 | few | CASSPMLAGDEQYF | TGTGCCAGCTCACCTATGCTAGCGGGAGACGAGCAGTACTTC
TRBJ2-7 | TRBD2 | TRBV5-4 | 16 | once | CASSLAATLAGREQYF | TGTGCCAGCAGCTTGGCGGCGACGCTAGCGGGGCGAGAGCAGTACTTC
TRBJ2-5 | TRBD2 | TRBV11-3 | 14 | - | CASSLAGGLETQYF | TGTGCCAGCAGCTTGGCGGGAGGGCTCGAGACCCAGTACTTC
TRBJ2-2 | - | TRBV10-3 | 13 | - | CAILPSNTGELFF | TGTGCCATCTTGCCTAGCAACACCGGGGAGCTGTTTTTT
TRBJ2-1 | TRBD2 | TRBV5-1 | 17 | - | CASSTLAGGSSYNEQFF | TGCGCCAGCAGCACTCTAGCGGGGGGGAGCTCCTACAATGAGCAGTTCTTC
TRBJ2-1 | - | TRBV4-1 | 15 | - | CASSQVQGGYNEQFF | TGCGCCAGCAGCCAAGTACAGGGCGGCTACAATGAGCAGTTCTTC
TRBJ2-7 | - | TRBV5-1 | 14 | few | CASSGSGATYEQYF | TGCGCCAGCAGCGGTAGCGGAGCGACCTACGAGCAGTACTTC
TRBJ1-1 | - | TRBV30 | 11 | - | CACRDNTEAFF | TGTGCCTGCCGAGATAACACTGAAGCTTTCTTT
TRBJ1-2 | - | TRBV6-4 | 13 | - | CASSESGGRGYTF | TGTGCCAGCAGTGAATCTGGGGGCCGTGGCTACACCTTC
TRBJ2-7 | - | TRBV6-4 | 16 | - | CASSDSPTGPIYEQYF | TGTGCCAGCAGTGACTCCCCAACAGGGCCCATCTACGAGCAGTACTTC
TRBJ2-3 | - | TRBV5-4 | 16 | - | CASSLRELAATDTQYF | TGTGCCAGCAGCCTAAGAGAACTAGCAGCCACAGATACGCAGTATTTT
TRBJ2-5 | TRBD2 | TRBV7-3 | 16 | once | CASSLQAGGRQETQYF | TGTGCCAGCAGCCTTCAAGCGGGAGGCCGTCAAGAGACCCAGTACTTC